The rows below give T cell receptor beta chains drawn from one sample of a study of blood T cell repertoires in COVID-19. Some clones are missing from TCRdb's copy, which holds only in-frame ones; the method was immunoSEQ multiplex PCR. The sample lists approximately 200,000 clones, around 90% occurring once. The sequenced sample was PBMCs or T cells enriched from blood (not recorded which). The receptors were sampled from a woman in her twenties or thirties who had recovered from COVID-19. Both conserved end residues are part of each CDR3. A D gene is named only where the DNA matches it firmly. Part of the rows lack a size; the others show once, few, many or a class for expanded clones.

V gene: TRBV24-1; J gene: TRBJ2-4; D gene: TRBD1; clone size: .; CDR3 DNA: TGTGCCACCAGTGAGAGCAGACAGGGCACGGGACGAGGCATTCAGTACTTC; CDR3 protein: CATSESRQGTGRGIQYF
V gene: TRBV14; J gene: TRBJ2-1; D gene: TRBD1; clone size: .; CDR3 DNA: TGTGCCAGCAGCCTTACCGATTACAGGGGTGGGAACCGCAATGAGCAGTTCTTC; CDR3 protein: CASSLTDYRGGNRNEQFF
V gene: TRBV5-1; J gene: TRBJ1-1; D gene: TRBD1; clone size: .; CDR3 DNA: TGCGCCAGCAGTCCGGGAGACAGGGGTTACACTGAAGCTTTCTTT; CDR3 protein: CASSPGDRGYTEAFF
V gene: TRBV27; J gene: TRBJ1-2; D gene: TRBD1; clone size: .; CDR3 DNA: TGTGCCAGCAGTTACGGACAGGGCGGGTTCATGGGGGGCTACACCTTC; CDR3 protein: CASSYGQGGFMGGYTF
V gene: TRBV5-1; J gene: TRBJ1-2; D gene: .; clone size: .; CDR3 DNA: TGCGCCAGCAGCTTGGTTGGGGGCGACTATGGCTACACCTTC; CDR3 protein: CASSLVGGDYGYTF
V gene: TRBV5-1; J gene: TRBJ1-4; D gene: .; clone size: once; CDR3 DNA: TGCGCCAGCAGCTTGGAATGGGAGAATAATGAAAAACTGTTTTTT; CDR3 protein: CASSLEWENNEKLFF
V gene: TRBV7-2; J gene: TRBJ2-7; D gene: TRBD1; clone size: .; CDR3 DNA: TGTGCCAGCAGCTTTAGAGGGGGACAGGCCCTCACCTACGAGCAGTACTTC; CDR3 protein: CASSFRGGQALTYEQYF
V gene: TRBV25-1; J gene: TRBJ1-2; D gene: .; clone size: .; CDR3 DNA: TGTGCCAGCAGTGACCCCCAGGGTCGGGGCTACACCTTC; CDR3 protein: CASSDPQGRGYTF
V gene: TRBV18; J gene: TRBJ1-2; D gene: .; clone size: .; CDR3 DNA: TGTGCCAGCTCACCAACCCGGGACTCACACCAGAGGGGCTACACCTTC; CDR3 protein: CASSPTRDSHQRGYTF
V gene: TRBV5-6; J gene: TRBJ2-1; D gene: TRBD1; clone size: .; CDR3 DNA: TGTGCCAGCAGCTTAGGGACAGGGAGCTCCTACAATGAGCAGTTCTTC; CDR3 protein: CASSLGTGSSYNEQFF
V gene: TRBV7-8; J gene: TRBJ1-2; D gene: TRBD1; clone size: .; CDR3 DNA: TGTGCCAGCAGCTTAGCCTGGTCCGGGACAGGGGGCGCAAATGGCTACACCTTC; CDR3 protein: CASSLAWSGTGGANGYTF
V gene: TRBV7-2; J gene: TRBJ2-2; D gene: .; clone size: .; CDR3 DNA: TGTGCCAGCAGCTCAGCCAGGGTCACCGGGGAGCTGTTTTTT; CDR3 protein: CASSSARVTGELFF
V gene: TRBV4-1; J gene: TRBJ2-7; D gene: TRBD1; clone size: .; CDR3 DNA: TGCGCCAGCAGCGCTCCCGGGACAGGGTGGGCCGAGCAGTACTTC; CDR3 protein: CASSAPGTGWAEQYF
V gene: TRBV5-1; J gene: TRBJ2-2; D gene: TRBD1; clone size: .; CDR3 DNA: TGCGCCAGCAGCGAGGACAGGGCGAACACCGGGGAGCTGTTTTTT; CDR3 protein: CASSEDRANTGELFF
V gene: TRBV30; J gene: TRBJ2-5; D gene: TRBD2; clone size: .; CDR3 DNA: TGTGCCTGGAATGAGGGACTAGCGGGGGAGCAAGAGACCCAGTACTTC; CDR3 protein: CAWNEGLAGEQETQYF
V gene: TRBV6-5; J gene: TRBJ1-5; D gene: TRBD1; clone size: .; CDR3 DNA: TGTGCCAGCAGCCTGGACAGGGGGCCCAATCAGCCCCAGCATTTT; CDR3 protein: CASSLDRGPNQPQHF
V gene: TRBV15; J gene: TRBJ2-2; D gene: TRBD2; clone size: .; CDR3 DNA: TGTGCCACCAGCAGAGATACCCTCCGGGAGGGACTCACCGGGGAGCTGTTTTTT; CDR3 protein: CATSRDTLREGLTGELFF